The 13 T cell receptor beta chains given below trace back to one sample, sequenced in a study of shared clonotypes between healthy human individuals. Profiled with immunoSEQ multiplex PCR; TCRdb holds only in-frame clones, not every one. The sample includes 950,000 to 1,100,000 clones, about 77% of them seen just once. Sequenced input: memory CD4+ T cells sorted from blood. Subset reported: CD45RA-negative fraction. The receptors derive from a man aged 18 to 35 in good health.

The chain combines TRBV10-3 with TRBJ1-4; 9 bases map to TRBD1. Trimming cost V 3 bases and J 7 bases; bases outside gene matches: 3. The CDR3 is 14 residues long. Per the germline V gene, CDR1 is ENHRY and CDR2 is SYGVKD. The CDR3 protein is CAISDGQGPEKLFF. CDR3 sequence (DNA): TGTGCCATCAGTGACGGACAGGGGCCTGAAAAACTGTTTTTT.

V and J are TRBV1 and TRBJ2-1; TRBD2, the table's D call, was not compared with the DNA. TRBV1 is reported as a pseudogene. This CDR3 contains 15 residues. The CDR3 here is CTSSQSSGHYNEQFF. CDR3 coding DNA: TGCACCAGCAGCCAATCTAGCGGCCACTACAATGAGCAGTTCTTC.

V gene TRBV5-4 combines with J gene TRBJ2-5; D assignment may be TRBD1 or TRBD2 (5 bases each). CDR1 and CDR2 (germline): SGHNT, YYREEE (reference sequence). The ends were cut back, 5 bases at V and 8 bases at J, with 19 bases in the middle. The CDR3 loop spans 14 amino acids. The CDR3 DNA is TGTGCCAGCAGTGATCGGGGCTGGTGGGTTACCCAGTACTTC. Protein sequence: CASSDRGWWVTQYF.

This chain links TRBV10-1 with TRBJ1-2; weak D call: TRBD1 (6 bases). CDR1 WNHNN and CDR2 SYGVQD come from the germline V gene (reference sequence). The ends were cut back, 6 bases at V and 4 bases at J, with 9 bases in the middle. The CDR3 contains 12 residues. The CDR3 here is CASRDRCYGYTF. CDR3 DNA sequence: TGCGCCAGCAGGGACAGATGCTATGGCTACACCTTC.

The chain links TRBV5-5 to TRBJ2-5, with 7 bases aligning to TRBD2. Germline values: CDR1 SGHKS, CDR2 YYEKEE (reference sequence). This CDR3 is built from 15 residues. After removal of 0 bases from V and 0 bases from J, the junction contained 2 bases not matched to a gene. The CDR3 reads CASSLAGGNQETQYF. The CDR3 nucleotides read TGTGCCAGCAGCTTGGCCGGGGGGAACCAAGAGACCCAGTACTTC.

V and J are TRBV2 and TRBJ2-2; 9 nucleotides agree with TRBD2. This CDR3 spans 15 amino acids. Germline V gene lookup returns CDR1 SNHLY and CDR2 FYNNEI. Trimming removed 7 bases from V and 5 bases from J; junction bases left unmatched: 8. The CDR3 nucleotides read TGTGCCAGCACCGGATCTAGCGGGGCGACCGGGGAGCTGTTTTTT. Translation: CASTGSSGATGELFF.

This chain uses TRBV11-2 with TRBJ2-7; 10 nucleotides match TRBD1. Per germline, CDR1 SGHAT and CDR2 FQNNGV. Trimming removed 5 bases from V and 2 bases from J; junction bases left unmatched: 9. The CDR3 sequence is 16 residues long. The CDR3 coding sequence is TGTGCCAGCAGCCCTTTCTCGGGACAGGGGACCTACGAGCAGTACTTC. This encodes CASSPFSGQGTYEQYF. The full variable domain, its missing parts supplied by reference TRBV11-2 and TRBJ2-7, is EAGVAQSPRYKIIEKRQSVAFWCNPISGHATLYWYQQILGQGPKLLIQFQNNGVVDDSQLPKDRFSAERLKGVDSTLKIQPAKLEDSAVYLCASSPFSGQGTYEQYFGPGTRLTVT.

Details on this clone: The identical CDR3 is also encoded by other nucleotide sequences in the sample. This chain uses TRBV7-2 with TRBJ1-1; D is unresolved. Germline V gene data show CDR1 as SGHTA and CDR2 as FQGNSA. V lost 2 bases and J lost 1, with 5 bases in between. The CDR3 runs 13 residues. The CDR3 DNA is TGTGCCAGCAGCTTAAACCGGAACACTGAAGCTTTCTTT. Translating it yields CASSLNRNTEAFF.

The chain recombines TRBV5-4 with TRBJ2-3; 10 positions match TRBD1. J lost 6 bases, V lost 4 bases, and 11 bases had no gene match. The CDR3 is 16 residues long. Germline lookup yields CDR1 SGHNT and CDR2 YYREEE (reference sequence). As DNA, the CDR3 is TGTGCCAGCAGCACGGGTGACAGGGGGCGTGCGGATACGCAGTATTTT. Its protein product is CASSTGDRGRADTQYF.

V usage is TRBV30 and J usage is TRBJ2-5; possibly TRBD2 for D (6 bases). The CDR3 runs 12 residues. Between the trimmed V and J ends, which lost 1 base and 5 bases, there was a span of 8 bases. CDR1 is GTSNPN and CDR2 is SVGIG in the germline V gene (reference sequence). CDR3 sequence (DNA): TGTGCCTGGAGTGGAGCGGGTGAGACCCAGTACTTC. It codes for CAWSGAGETQYF.

This clone was observed a single time. Sequence at one end of the junction differs from germline and may be a read error. The V gene is TRBV5-5, the J gene TRBJ2-7, with a possible D match to TRBD1 (8 bases). Germline loops: CDR1 SGHKS, CDR2 YYEKEE (reference sequence). This CDR3 has 17 amino acids. The CDR3 reads CVSSPAHSTGEGYEQYF. The CDR3 DNA reads as TGTGTCAGCAGCCCCGCCCACTCGACAGGGGAGGGATACGAGCAGTACTTC.

In its sample, this clone was seen a few times. The chain has TRBV7-9 and TRBJ2-3; 7 positions match TRBD1. Unmatched junction bases numbered 24, after V lost 6 bases and J lost 6 bases. This CDR3 is 19 amino acids long. Germline V lookup: CDR1 SEHNR, CDR2 FQNEAQ (reference sequence). CDR3 amino acids: CASSYHAPLPGGYPDTQYF. The DNA for the CDR3 is TGTGCCAGCAGTTACCACGCTCCCCTGCCAGGGGGTTATCCGGATACGCAGTATTTT.

This clone was picked up a small number of times. Other DNA sequences from this sample encode an identical CDR3 as well. The chain recombines TRBV19 with TRBJ2-2; D ambiguous. CDR3 length: 14 residues. The V end lost 1 base, the J end lost 1 base, and 4 bases lay between the germline ends. Germline V lookup: CDR1 LNHDA, CDR2 SQIVND (reference sequence). The CDR3 DNA reads TGTGCCAGTAGTATAGTTTGGAACACCGGGGAGCTGTTTTTT. It is translated as CASSIVWNTGELFF.